This paragraph covers one TCR beta chain sequence. TCRdb reanalyzed the 5' RACE reads, giving one entry per CDR3 protein sequence and no DNA. This repertoire comprises roughly 330,000 distinct CDR3 sequences; its ten largest clones make up 2%. Germline V gene sequence: CDR1 LNHNV, CDR2 YYDKDF (reference sequence). This CDR3 is 14 amino acids long. The sample belongs to a study of monozygotic twins with inflammatory bowel disease. The sequence was obtained from a human donor with ulcerative colitis or Crohn's disease, or a healthy co-twin of an affected twin (not recorded which). Sequences were obtained from blood. The chain uses TRBV15 and TRBJ1-2; TCRdb selects TRBD1, and the lack of DNA leaves this call unchecked. This CDR3 reads CATQREQAPYGYTF.